The 12 T cell receptor beta chains presented below share a single source sample, sequenced in a study of T-cell memory formation after mild COVID-19. Via MiXCR, TCRdb re-called the 5' RACE reads, giving one row per CDR3 protein. The sample carries some 100,000 distinct CDR3 sequences, 11% recorded once. The sequenced material came from PBMCs or a T cell subset sorted from them (not recorded which). All receptors come from a man aged 18 to 30 who had mild COVID-19 (a few samples of this study predate the infection). Cell type and time point are not known.

V is TRBV5-1 and J is TRBJ1-1; 7 nucleotides match TRBD1. With V trimmed by 3 bases and J by 0 bases, 8 bases remained unmatched. The V gene's germline CDR1 is SGHRS and CDR2 YFSETQ. The CDR3 consists of 16 residues. The CDR3 DNA sequence: TGCGCCAGCAGCTATTCCCTCAGGGGGATGAACACTGAAGCTTTCTTT. Translating it yields CASSYSLRGMNTEAFF.

This clonotype showed up just a few times. The chain recombines TRBV12-3 or TRBV12-4 with TRBJ2-5, with D perhaps TRBD1 or TRBD2 (5 bases each). The CDR3 sequence is 16 residues long. Trimming took off 5 bases at V and 4 bases at J, with 20 bases between the two ends. CDR3 amino acids: CASSLYLAPGGETQYF. In DNA, the CDR3 is TGTGCCAGCAGTCTTTATCTTGCGCCTGGGGGAGAGACCCAGTACTTC.

This clonotype was recorded at least ten times. The rearrangement links TRBV7-6 to TRBJ1-1, with D unresolved. CDR1 is SGHVS and CDR2 is FNYEAQ in the germline V gene. Trimming shortened V by 1 base and J by 2 bases, and 5 bases separated the two germline ends. The CDR3 runs 13 residues. This CDR3 is CASSLEVNTEAFF. The CDR3, as DNA: TGTGCCAGCAGCTTAGAGGTAAACACTGAAGCTTTCTTT.

By sample fraction, this clonotype is medium-sized. The rearrangement joins TRBV5-1 to TRBJ2-7; 10 bases map to TRBD1. Germline trimming cut 0 bases from V and 5 bases from J; bases unmatched to any gene: 5. This CDR3 has 15 amino acids. Per the germline V gene, CDR1 is SGHRS and CDR2 is YFSETQ. The CDR3 sequence is CASSLEGQGGDEQYF. The CDR3 DNA is TGCGCCAGCAGCTTGGAAGGACAGGGGGGGGACGAGCAGTACTTC.

This chain uses TRBV4-3 with TRBJ1-2; 8 bases map to TRBD1. Germline values: CDR1 LGHNA, CDR2 YSLEER. V shed 0 bases, J shed 3 bases, and the junction held 9 bases outside the gene matches. The CDR3 has 17 amino acids. CDR3 bases: TGCGCCAGCAGCCAAGAGACAGGGGCCGTAGGTTACTATGGCTACACCTTC. Amino acids: CASSQETGAVGYYGYTF.

This clonotype occurred a few times. The chain combines TRBV13 with TRBJ2-2; D is possibly TRBD1 (5 bases). V was pared by 3 bases and J by 6 bases, with 11 bases between. The germline gives CDR1 PRHDT, CDR2 FYEKMQ (reference sequence). The CDR3 runs to 14 residues. CDR3 amino acids: CASSFQGLAGELFF. The CDR3 region has the DNA TGTGCCAGCAGCTTCCAGGGATTGGCCGGGGAGCTGTTTTTT.

A few counts support this clonotype. The chain is built from TRBV7-9 and TRBJ2-1, with 10 nucleotides matching TRBD1. The CDR3 runs 16 residues. Germline assignment: CDR1 SEHNR and CDR2 FQNEAQ (reference sequence). V trimming: 5 bases; J trimming: 9 bases; junction bases outside the gene matches: 13. The CDR3 sequence is CASSGTDRGQFGEQFF. DNA of the CDR3: TGTGCCAGCAGCGGGACTGACAGGGGGCAATTCGGTGAGCAGTTCTTC. The full variable domain, rest sourced from reference TRBV7-9 and TRBJ2-1, is DTGVSQNPRHKITKRGQNVTFRCDPISEHNRLYWYRQTLGQGPEFLTYFQNEAQLEKSRLLSDRFSAERPKGSFSTLEIQRTEQGDSAMYLCASSGTDRGQFGEQFFGPGTRLTVL.

The chain carries TRBV10-3 and TRBJ1-1; D ambiguous. Germline CDR1 ENHRY, CDR2 SYGVKD. The V end lost 2 bases, the J end lost 5 bases, and 12 bases lay between the germline ends. This CDR3 contains 14 residues. In nucleotides, the CDR3 is TGTGCCATCAGTGAGGACACTTACGGGACTGAAGCTTTCTTT. Translating gives CAISEDTYGTEAFF.

V and J are TRBV13 and TRBJ2-7, with 10 bases that match TRBD2. Germline V gene lookup returns CDR1 PRHDT and CDR2 FYEKMQ (reference sequence). Trimming cost V 4 bases and J 0 bases; bases outside gene matches: 3. This CDR3 contains 15 residues. The CDR3 DNA follows: TGTGCCAGCAGCTCCGGGACTAGCGACTCCTACGAGCAGTACTTC. Its protein is CASSSGTSDSYEQYF.

The chain carries TRBV7-9 and TRBJ2-3; possible D gene TRBD2, 6 bases. The CDR3 is made up of 17 amino acids. V dropped 5 bases and J dropped 1 base, with 19 bases sitting between them. Germline assignment: CDR1 SEHNR and CDR2 FQNEAQ (reference sequence). CDR3 nucleotides: TGTGCCAGCAGCCACCCTTGGAGGGAGAGTGGCACAGATACGCAGTATTTT. Translated: CASSHPWRESGTDTQYF.

Details on this clonotype: A junction boundary mismatches the germline segment, possibly from a read error. CDR3 protein: CASSLYAGQETQYF. The CDR3 DNA follows: TGTGCTAGCAGCTTATATGCAGGCCAAGAGACCCAGTACTTC. The chain uses TRBV7-7 and TRBJ2-5; D gene unclear. The CDR3 has 14 residues. CDR1 is SSHAT, CDR2 FNYEAQ, per germline (reference sequence).

The chain is built from TRBV7-2 and TRBJ2-7; D is perhaps TRBD1 (6 bases). V dropped 5 bases and J dropped 0 bases, with 14 bases sitting between them. Germline lookup yields CDR1 SGHTA and CDR2 FQGNSA. This CDR3 comprises 15 residues. DNA for the CDR3: TGTGCCAGCAGCCCCCGAGGGGGTTACTCCTACGAGCAGTACGTC. Its translation is CASSPRGGYSYEQYV.